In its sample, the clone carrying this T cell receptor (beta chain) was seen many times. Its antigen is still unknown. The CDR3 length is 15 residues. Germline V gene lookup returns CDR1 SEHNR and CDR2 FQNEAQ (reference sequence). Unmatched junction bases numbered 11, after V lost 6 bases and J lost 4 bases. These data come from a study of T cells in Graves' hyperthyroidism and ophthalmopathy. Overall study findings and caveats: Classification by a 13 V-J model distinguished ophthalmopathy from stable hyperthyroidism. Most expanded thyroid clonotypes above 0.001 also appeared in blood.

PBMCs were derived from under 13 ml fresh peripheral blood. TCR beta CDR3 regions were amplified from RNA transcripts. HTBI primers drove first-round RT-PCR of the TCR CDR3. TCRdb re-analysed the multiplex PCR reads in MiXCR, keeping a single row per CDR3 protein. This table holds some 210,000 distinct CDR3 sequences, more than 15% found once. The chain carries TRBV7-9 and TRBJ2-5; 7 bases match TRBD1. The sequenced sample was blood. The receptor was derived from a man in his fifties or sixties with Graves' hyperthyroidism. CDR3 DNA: TGTGCCAGCAGGGCCGAGGGACAGCGGTCAGAGACCCAGTACTTC. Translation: CASRAEGQRSETQYF.